The 23 T cell receptor beta chains below all came from one sample that was sequenced in a study of T-cell reconstitution after alpha-beta-depleted transplantation in children. Library preparation (for TCRbeta) was performed with unique molecular identifiers. TCRdb re-analysed the PCR reads in MiXCR, keeping a single row per CDR3 protein. The sample shows hundreds of thousands of distinct CDR3 sequences, roughly 33% of them seen only once. Material: PBMCs from the stem cell graft donor, obtained from the stem cell graft. These receptors were collected from a human donor who donated a stem cell graft to a child with aplastic anemia.

The chain combines TRBV29-1 with TRBJ2-2, with D unresolved. Trimming stripped 4 bases from V and 1 base from J, with 7 bases between. This CDR3 is built from 13 residues. Germline lookup yields CDR1 SQVTM and CDR2 ANQGSEA. This CDR3 is CSVGDWNTGELFF. For the CDR3, the DNA is TGCAGCGTTGGAGACTGGAACACCGGGGAGCTGTTTTTT.

This clonotype was seen just once. The J gene is TRBJ2-7, the V gene TRBV5-5; weak D call: TRBD2 (6 bases). The CDR3 totals 13 residues. Germline V gene data show CDR1 as SGHKS and CDR2 as YYEKEE (reference sequence). The germline V and J ends were trimmed by 2 bases and 4 bases, with 10 bases remaining between them. This CDR3 reads CASSFLAEYEQYF. For the CDR3, the DNA is TGTGCCAGCAGCTTCTTAGCGGAATACGAGCAGTACTTC.

V gene TRBV18 combines with J gene TRBJ1-6; D unresolved. Germline CDR1 KGHSH, CDR2 LQKENI. The CDR3 sequence is 14 residues long. V lost 0 bases and J 10 bases, leaving 10 bases between the germline ends. CDR3 amino acids: CASSPPAARSPLHF. DNA for the CDR3: TGTGCCAGCTCACCACCGGCGGCACGCTCACCCCTCCACTTT.

This clonotype was seen at least ten times. J is TRBJ2-5 and V is TRBV12-3 or TRBV12-4; 8 nucleotides agree with TRBD2. With 3 bases clipped from V and 3 bases from J, the junction kept 6 bases outside the gene matches. This CDR3 spans 15 amino acids. CDR3 sequence: CASSFGLAGKETQYF. DNA for the CDR3: TGTGCCAGCAGTTTCGGACTAGCCGGTAAAGAGACCCAGTACTTC.

This clonotype was seen a few times. The chain has TRBV11-2 and TRBJ2-7; D is uncertain. CDR1 and CDR2 from the germline V gene are SGHAT and FQNNGV. The CDR3 has 13 residues. V lost 0 bases, J lost 7 bases, and 10 bases lay in between. The CDR3 DNA reads as TGTGCCAGCAGCTTAGATGTCTGGGGTGAGCAGTACGTC. It codes for CASSLDVWGEQYV.

The chain couples TRBV5-4 to TRBJ1-1; D remains ambiguous. The CDR3 consists of 15 residues. The ends were cut back, 1 base at V and 1 base at J, with 11 bases in the middle. Looked up from germline, CDR1 is SGHNT and CDR2 is YYREEE (reference sequence). CDR3 amino acids: CASSLMRQTNTEAFF. As DNA, the CDR3 is TGTGCCAGCAGCTTGATGCGGCAGACGAACACTGAAGCTTTCTTT. The full variable domain, completed using reference TRBV5-4 and TRBJ1-1, is ETGVTQSPTHLIKTRGQQVTLRCSSQSGHNTVSWYQQALGQGPQFIFQYYREEENGRGNFPPRFSGLQFPNYSSELNVNALELDDSALYLCASSLMRQTNTEAFFGQGTRLTVV.

This clonotype was recorded a few times. This chain uses TRBV12-3 or TRBV12-4 with TRBJ1-4; maybe TRBD1 (6 bases). CDR3 length: 13 amino acids. Trimming pared 7 bases from V and 6 bases from J, leaving 12 bases between. The CDR3 bases are TGTGCCAGCACACGGACAGTCGATGAAAAACTGTTTTTT. Encoded protein: CASTRTVDEKLFF.

This clonotype has just a few counts. The CDR3 nucleotides read TGTGCCAGCAGTTACCGGGGGCCTGAGAACGAGCAGTACGTC. Translation gives CASSYRGPENEQYV. The chain is built from TRBV6-5 and TRBJ2-7, with D perhaps given as TRBD1 or TRBD2 (6 bases each). Between the trimmed V and J ends, which lost 2 bases and 5 bases, there was a span of 13 bases. CDR3 size: 14 residues. Germline V CDR1 and CDR2: MNHEY, SVGAGI.

This clonotype was found a few times. The chain is built from TRBV7-3 and TRBJ1-6; tentatively, D is TRBD1 (5 bases). CDR1 SGHTA and CDR2 FQGTGA come from the germline V gene. The CDR3 totals 15 residues. Trimming took 5 bases from V and 7 from J, leaving 15 bases between them. CDR3 DNA: TGTGCCAGCAGCCTCGTGGGGACTGGGAATTCACCCCTCCACTTT. This sequence encodes CASSLVGTGNSPLHF.

This sequence joins TRBV6-1 and TRBJ2-1, with 7 bases fitting TRBD2. This CDR3 has 15 residues. CDR1 is MNHNS and CDR2 is SASEGT in the germline V gene. The V segment lost 5 bases and the J segment 8 bases; nucleotides outside the gene matches: 12. The CDR3 is CASSLGGSEADEQFF. CDR3 in DNA: TGTGCCAGCAGTCTTGGCGGGAGCGAGGCGGATGAGCAGTTCTTC.

The V call is TRBV25-1, the J call TRBJ2-1; D gene ambiguous. Germline CDR1 and CDR2: MGHDK and SYGVNS. The CDR3 runs to 15 residues. V dropped 2 bases and J dropped 4 bases, with 12 bases sitting between them. In DNA, the CDR3 is TGTGCCAGCAGTGAAGGGGTGCGGAGATACAATGAGCAGTTCTTC. Protein: CASSEGVRRYNEQFF.

This rearrangement joins TRBV27 to TRBJ1-2; a weak D match, TRBD1 (6 bases). Germline lookup yields CDR1 MNHEY and CDR2 SMNVEV (reference sequence). The CDR3 totals 14 residues. Trimming cost V 4 bases and J 6 bases, with 15 bases left between them. CDR3 nucleotides: TGTGCCAGCAGTTCCACAGGGTTTTTAGATGGCTACACCTTC. It codes for CASSSTGFLDGYTF.

The chain carries TRBV20-1 and TRBJ2-1, with D possibly matching TRBD2 (6 bases). V shed 1 base and J shed 7 bases, with 20 bases lying between them. The CDR3 sequence is 16 residues long. Germline CDR1 and CDR2: DFQATT and SNEGSKA (reference sequence). The chain's CDR3 is CSARVLVAGKRNEQFF. CDR3 in DNA: TGCAGTGCTAGAGTACTAGTGGCGGGAAAGCGGAATGAGCAGTTCTTC.

This clonotype was counted between two and nine times. The rearrangement joins TRBV7-9 to TRBJ2-1; no reliable D call. The CDR3 is 13 amino acids. V shed 6 bases and J shed 5 bases, with 11 bases lying between them. Per the germline V gene, CDR1 is SEHNR and CDR2 is FQNEAQ (reference sequence). CDR3 region: CASRPRWDNEQFF. DNA of the CDR3: TGTGCCAGCAGGCCGCGGTGGGACAATGAGCAGTTCTTC.

The sample holds a few counts of this clonotype. This rearrangement joins TRBV12-3 or TRBV12-4 to TRBJ2-1, with D possibly being TRBD2 (6 bases). The CDR3 length is 15 residues. Trimming cost V 3 bases and J 1 base, with 10 bases left between them. The CDR3 DNA reads as TGTGCCAGCAGTTTGCGACTAGTTTCCTACAATGAGCAGTTCTTC. Translation: CASSLRLVSYNEQFF.

The CDR3 region is CASSLSGRRRAFF. CDR3 coding DNA: TGCGCCAGCAGCTTGTCAGGAAGGAGGCGCGCTTTCTTT. The chain combines TRBV5-1 with TRBJ1-1; D remains unclear. Germline V gene sequence: CDR1 SGHRS, CDR2 YFSETQ. This CDR3 is 13 amino acids long. V lost 1 base to trimming and J lost 11 bases, with 15 bases between them.

V gene TRBV29-1 combines with J gene TRBJ1-2; maybe TRBD1 (6 bases). V shed 7 bases and J shed 3 bases, with 9 bases lying between them. The V gene's germline CDR1 is SQVTM and CDR2 ANQGSEA. The CDR3 consists of 11 residues. CDR3 in DNA: TGCAGCGGGCAGGGGTACTATGGCTACACCTTC. This sequence encodes CSGQGYYGYTF.

In this sample, this clonotype turned up a few times. The chain uses TRBV27 and TRBJ2-3; 9 nucleotides match TRBD2. V dropped 7 bases and J dropped 2; count of bases not matched to a gene: 4. The CDR3 sequence is 14 residues long. Per the germline V gene, CDR1 is MNHEY and CDR2 is SMNVEV (reference sequence). The CDR3 DNA is TGTGCCAGCAAGACTAGCGGATCCACAGATACGCAGTATTTT. It specifies CASKTSGSTDTQYF.

This chain joins TRBV29-1 and TRBJ2-1; weak D call: TRBD1 (5 bases). Germline assignment: CDR1 SQVTM and CDR2 ANQGSEA. The germline V and J ends were trimmed by 7 bases and 3 bases, with 13 bases remaining between them. The CDR3 sequence is 13 residues long. CDR3 residues: CSGGSLLYNEQFF. DNA for the CDR3: TGCAGCGGGGGCAGCCTTCTCTACAATGAGCAGTTCTTC.

In its sample, this clonotype was seen many times. The junction departs from the called germline gene at one end, perhaps through a read error. The V and J genes are TRBV5-1 and TRBJ2-5, with 12 bases that match TRBD2. The CDR3 is 15 amino acids. Germline values: CDR1 SGHRS, CDR2 YFSETQ. The CDR3 DNA is TGTGCCAGCAGTCTAGCGGGAGGGCTACAAGAGACCCAGTACTTC. It encodes CASSLAGGLQETQYF. Drawing the rest from reference TRBV5-1 and TRBJ2-5, the complete variable domain is KAGVTQTPRYLIKTRGQQVTLSCSPISGHRSVSWYQQTPGQGLQFLFEYFSETQRNKGNFPGRFSGRQFSNSRSEMNVSTLELGDSALYLCASSLAGGLQETQYFGPGTRLLVL.

This clonotype was detected a few times. The chain recombines TRBV20-1 with TRBJ2-1; D remains ambiguous. The CDR3 extends over 12 amino acids. The V gene lost 2 bases and the J gene lost 6 bases, with 8 bases spanning the gap. Germline-derived CDR1 and CDR2 are DFQATT and SNEGSKA (reference sequence). The CDR3 is CSARWSANEQFF. DNA of the CDR3: TGCAGTGCTAGATGGAGCGCCAATGAGCAGTTCTTC.

This clonotype was observed a few times. The V call is TRBV6-5, the J call TRBJ2-1; no firm D call. This CDR3 is built from 17 residues. The V gene's germline CDR1 is MNHEY and CDR2 SVGAGI. Trimming removed 0 bases from V and 0 bases from J, with 12 bases in between. Here the CDR3 DNA reads TGTGCCAGCAGTTACTCAGTGGGCAACAGCTCCTACAATGAGCAGTTCTTC. Translation gives CASSYSVGNSSYNEQFF.

The chain recombines TRBV12-3 or TRBV12-4 with TRBJ2-3; D tentatively fits TRBD1 or TRBD2 (5 bases each). Trimming left V 6 bases short and J 5 bases short, with 6 bases between. The CDR3 totals 11 residues. DNA of the CDR3: TGTGCCAGCAGGGGGGTAGATACGCAGTATTTT. Its translation is CASRGVDTQYF.